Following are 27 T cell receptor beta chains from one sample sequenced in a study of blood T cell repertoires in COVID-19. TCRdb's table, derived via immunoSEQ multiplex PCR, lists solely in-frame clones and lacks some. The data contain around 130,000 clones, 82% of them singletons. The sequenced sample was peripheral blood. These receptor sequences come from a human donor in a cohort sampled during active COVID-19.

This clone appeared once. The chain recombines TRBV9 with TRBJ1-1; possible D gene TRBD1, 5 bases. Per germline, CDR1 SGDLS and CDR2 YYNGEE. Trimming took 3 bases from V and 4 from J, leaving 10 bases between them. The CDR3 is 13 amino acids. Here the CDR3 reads CASSGLDITEAFF. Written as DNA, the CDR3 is TGTGCCAGCAGCGGGCTGGACATCACTGAAGCTTTCTTT.

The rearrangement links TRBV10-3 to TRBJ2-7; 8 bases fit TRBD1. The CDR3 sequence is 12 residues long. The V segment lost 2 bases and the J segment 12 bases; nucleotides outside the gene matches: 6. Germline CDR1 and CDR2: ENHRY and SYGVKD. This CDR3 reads CAISETGGFPYF. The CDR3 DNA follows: TGTGCCATCAGTGAGACAGGGGGATTTCCGTACTTC.

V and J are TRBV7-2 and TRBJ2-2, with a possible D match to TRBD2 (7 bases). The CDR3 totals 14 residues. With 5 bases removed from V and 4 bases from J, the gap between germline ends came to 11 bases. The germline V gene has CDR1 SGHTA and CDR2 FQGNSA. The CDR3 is CASSRGAGTGELFF. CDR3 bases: TGTGCCAGCAGCCGGGGGGCGGGCACCGGGGAGCTGTTTTTT.

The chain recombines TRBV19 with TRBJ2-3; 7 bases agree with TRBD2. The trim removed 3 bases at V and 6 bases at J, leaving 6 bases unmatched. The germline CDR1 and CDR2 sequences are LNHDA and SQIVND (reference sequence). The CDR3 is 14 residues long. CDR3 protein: CASSIGLGPDTQYF. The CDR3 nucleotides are TGTGCCAGTAGTATTGGACTAGGCCCCGATACGCAGTATTTT.

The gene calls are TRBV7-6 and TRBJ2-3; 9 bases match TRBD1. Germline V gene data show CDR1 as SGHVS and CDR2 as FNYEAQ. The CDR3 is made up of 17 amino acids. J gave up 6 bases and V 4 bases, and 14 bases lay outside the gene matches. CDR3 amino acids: CASSSQPGQGTQDTQYF. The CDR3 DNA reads TGTGCCAGCAGCTCACAACCCGGACAGGGGACGCAGGATACGCAGTATTTT.

The CDR3 nucleotides read TGTGCCAGCAGCCAAGTACAGGGCGGGGAGCTGTTTTTT. Residues: CASSQVQGGELFF. This chain joins TRBV3-1 (or the pseudogene TRBV3-2) and TRBJ2-2, with D perhaps matching TRBD1 (6 bases). CDR1 is LGHDT and CDR2 is YNNKEL in the germline V gene (reference sequence). V was shortened by 1 base and J by 7 bases, with 7 bases between the two germline ends. The CDR3 totals 13 residues.

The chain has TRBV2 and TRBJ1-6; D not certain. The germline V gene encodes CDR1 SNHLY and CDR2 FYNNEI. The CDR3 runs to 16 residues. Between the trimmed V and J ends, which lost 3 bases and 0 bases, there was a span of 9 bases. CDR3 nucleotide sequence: TGTGCCAGCAGTGAGACTGTCAGCTCCTATAATTCACCCCTCCACTTT. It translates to CASSETVSSYNSPLHF.

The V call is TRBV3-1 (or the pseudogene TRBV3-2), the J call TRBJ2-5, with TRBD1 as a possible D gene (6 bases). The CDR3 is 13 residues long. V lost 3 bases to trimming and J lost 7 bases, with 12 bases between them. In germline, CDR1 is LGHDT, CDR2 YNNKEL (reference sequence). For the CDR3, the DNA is TGTGCCAGCAGCCATGGACAGCTTGGGACCCAGTACTTC. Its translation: CASSHGQLGTQYF.

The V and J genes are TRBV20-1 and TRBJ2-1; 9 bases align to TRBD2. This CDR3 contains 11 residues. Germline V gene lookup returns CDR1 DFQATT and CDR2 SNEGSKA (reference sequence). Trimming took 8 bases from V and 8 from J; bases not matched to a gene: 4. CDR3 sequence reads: CSLAGRYEQFF. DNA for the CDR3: TGCAGTCTAGCGGGGCGATATGAGCAGTTCTTC.

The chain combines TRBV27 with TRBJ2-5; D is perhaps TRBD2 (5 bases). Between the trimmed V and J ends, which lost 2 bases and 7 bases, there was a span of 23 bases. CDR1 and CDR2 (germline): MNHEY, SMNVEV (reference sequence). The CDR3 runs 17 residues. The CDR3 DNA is TGTGCCAGCAGTTTAAGGCCCCCCCAGGACTCACCGGGGACCCAGTACTTC. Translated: CASSLRPPQDSPGTQYF.

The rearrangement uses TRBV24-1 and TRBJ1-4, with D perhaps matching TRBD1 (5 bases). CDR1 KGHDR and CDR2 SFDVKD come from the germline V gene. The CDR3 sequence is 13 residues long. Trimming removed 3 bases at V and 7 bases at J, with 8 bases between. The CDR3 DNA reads TGTGCCACCAGTGATCCAGGGTCTGAAAAACTGTTTTTT. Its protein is CATSDPGSEKLFF.

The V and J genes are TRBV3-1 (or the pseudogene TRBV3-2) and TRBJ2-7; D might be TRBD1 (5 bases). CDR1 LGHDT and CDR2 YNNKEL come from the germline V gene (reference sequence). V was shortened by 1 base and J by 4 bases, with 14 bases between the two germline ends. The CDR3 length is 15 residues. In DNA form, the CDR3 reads TGTGCCAGCAGCCAAGTGCGAGACAGCTTATACGAGCAGTACTTC. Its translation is CASSQVRDSLYEQYF.

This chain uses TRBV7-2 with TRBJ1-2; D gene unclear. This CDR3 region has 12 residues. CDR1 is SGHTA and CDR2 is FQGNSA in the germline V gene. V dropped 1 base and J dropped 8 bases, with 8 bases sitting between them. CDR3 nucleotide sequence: TGTGCCAGCAGCTTAGGGAGGCAGGGCTACACCTTC. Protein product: CASSLGRQGYTF.

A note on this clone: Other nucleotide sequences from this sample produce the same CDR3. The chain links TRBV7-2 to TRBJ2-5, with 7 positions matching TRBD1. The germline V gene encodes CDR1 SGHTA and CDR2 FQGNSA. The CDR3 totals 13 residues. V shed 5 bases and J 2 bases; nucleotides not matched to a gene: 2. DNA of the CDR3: TGTGCCAGCAGCAGGGACAGACAAGAGACCCAGTACTTC. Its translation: CASSRDRQETQYF.

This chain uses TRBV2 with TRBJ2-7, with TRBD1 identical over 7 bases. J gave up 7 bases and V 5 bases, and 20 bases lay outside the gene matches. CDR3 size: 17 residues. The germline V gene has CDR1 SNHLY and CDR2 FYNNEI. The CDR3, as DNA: TGTGCCAGCAGTTCACAGGGGATACTACGATTGGTGACGGAGCAGTACTTC. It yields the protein CASSSQGILRLVTEQYF.

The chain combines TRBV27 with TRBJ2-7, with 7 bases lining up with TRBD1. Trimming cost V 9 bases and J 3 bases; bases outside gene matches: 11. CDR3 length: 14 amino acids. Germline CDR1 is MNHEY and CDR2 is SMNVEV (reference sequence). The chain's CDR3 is CARGRTGGYYEQYF. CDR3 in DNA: TGTGCCAGAGGACGGACAGGTGGTTACTACGAGCAGTACTTC.

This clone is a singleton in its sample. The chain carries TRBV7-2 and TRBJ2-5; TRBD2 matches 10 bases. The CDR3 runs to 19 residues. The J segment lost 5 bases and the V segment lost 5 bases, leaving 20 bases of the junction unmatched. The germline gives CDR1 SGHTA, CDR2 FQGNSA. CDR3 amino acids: CASSTRERLAGVWGETQYF. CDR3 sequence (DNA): TGTGCCAGCAGCACAAGAGAGAGGCTAGCGGGGGTGTGGGGGGAGACCCAGTACTTC. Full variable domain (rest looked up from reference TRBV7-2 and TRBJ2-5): GAGVSQSPSNKVTEKGKDVELRCDPISGHTALYWYRQSLGQGLEFLIYFQGNSAPDKSGLPSDRFSAERTGGSVSTLTIQRTQQEDSAVYLCASSTRERLAGVWGETQYFGPGTRLLVL.

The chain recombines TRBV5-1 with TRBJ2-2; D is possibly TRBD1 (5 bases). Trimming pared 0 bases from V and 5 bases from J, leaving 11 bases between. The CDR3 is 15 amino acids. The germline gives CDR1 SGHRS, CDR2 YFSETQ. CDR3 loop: CASSLVPDKTGELFF. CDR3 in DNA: TGCGCCAGCAGCTTGGTCCCGGACAAGACCGGGGAGCTGTTTTTT.

The CDR3 loop is CASSQERGFNGNTIYF. Here the CDR3 DNA reads TGCGCCAGCAGCCAAGAGAGGGGGTTCAATGGAAACACCATATATTTT. The rearrangement uses TRBV4-3 and TRBJ1-3, with D perhaps matching TRBD1 (6 bases). The germline V and J ends were trimmed by 0 bases and 3 bases, with 12 bases remaining between them. This CDR3 is 16 amino acids long. Per the germline V gene, CDR1 is LGHNA and CDR2 is YSLEER.

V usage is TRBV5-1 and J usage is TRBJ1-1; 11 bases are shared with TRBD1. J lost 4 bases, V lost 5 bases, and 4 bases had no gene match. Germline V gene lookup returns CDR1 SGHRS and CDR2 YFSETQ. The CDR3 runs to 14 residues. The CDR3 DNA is TGCGCCAGCAGTACGGACAGGGGGCTCACTGAAGCTTTCTTT. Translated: CASSTDRGLTEAFF. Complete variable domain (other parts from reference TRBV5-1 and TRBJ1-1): KAGVTQTPRYLIKTRGQQVTLSCSPISGHRSVSWYQQTPGQGLQFLFEYFSETQRNKGNFPGRFSGRQFSNSRSEMNVSTLELGDSALYLCASSTDRGLTEAFFGQGTRLTVV.

As DNA, the CDR3 is TGTGCCAGCAGTTCCCAGAAGAACACTGAAGCTTTCTTT. It yields the protein CASSSQKNTEAFF. The gene calls are TRBV6-6 and TRBJ1-1; no clear D. Trimming cost V 4 bases and J 1 base, with 7 bases left between them. This CDR3 has 13 residues. CDR1 and CDR2 from the germline V gene are MNHNY and SVGAGI (reference sequence).

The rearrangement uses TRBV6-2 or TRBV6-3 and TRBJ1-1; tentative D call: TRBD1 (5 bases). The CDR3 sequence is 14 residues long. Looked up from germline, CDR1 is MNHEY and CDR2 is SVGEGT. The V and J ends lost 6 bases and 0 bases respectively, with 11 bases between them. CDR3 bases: TGTGCCAGCAGCCGCGGGGGGATGAACACTGAAGCTTTCTTT. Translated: CASSRGGMNTEAFF.

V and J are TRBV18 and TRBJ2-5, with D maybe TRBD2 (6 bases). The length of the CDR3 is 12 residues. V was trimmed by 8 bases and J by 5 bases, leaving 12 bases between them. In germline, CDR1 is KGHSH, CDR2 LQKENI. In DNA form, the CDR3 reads TGTGCCAGCACGCGGGGATTGGAGACCCAGTACTTC. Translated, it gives CASTRGLETQYF.

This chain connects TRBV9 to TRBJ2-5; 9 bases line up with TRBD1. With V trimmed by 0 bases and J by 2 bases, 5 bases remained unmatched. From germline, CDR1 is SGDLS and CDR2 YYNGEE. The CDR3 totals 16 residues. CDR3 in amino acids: CASSVAGGTGQETQYF. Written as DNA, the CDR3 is TGTGCCAGCAGCGTAGCCGGGGGGACAGGGCAAGAGACCCAGTACTTC. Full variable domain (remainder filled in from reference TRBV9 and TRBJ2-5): DSGVTQTPKHLITATGQRVTLRCSPRSGDLSVYWYQQSLDQGLQFLIQYYNGEERAKGNILERFSAQQFPDLHSELNLSSLELGDSALYFCASSVAGGTGQETQYFGPGTRLLVL.

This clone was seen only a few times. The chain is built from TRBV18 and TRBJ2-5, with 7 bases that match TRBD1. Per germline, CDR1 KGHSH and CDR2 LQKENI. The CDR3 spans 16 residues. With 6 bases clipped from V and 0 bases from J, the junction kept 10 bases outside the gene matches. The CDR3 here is CASSLTLTGNQETQYF. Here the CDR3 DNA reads TGTGCCAGCTCTCTGACCTTGACAGGGAACCAAGAGACCCAGTACTTC.

The CDR3 loop reads CATSDPAGTGIHEQYF. The CDR3 nucleotides are TGTGCCACCAGTGATCCGGCCGGGACAGGGATCCACGAGCAGTACTTC. This chain connects TRBV24-1 to TRBJ2-7; 9 bases agree with TRBD1. This CDR3 comprises 16 residues. Germline V gene data show CDR1 as KGHDR and CDR2 as SFDVKD. Trimming removed 3 bases from V and 5 bases from J; junction bases left unmatched: 10.

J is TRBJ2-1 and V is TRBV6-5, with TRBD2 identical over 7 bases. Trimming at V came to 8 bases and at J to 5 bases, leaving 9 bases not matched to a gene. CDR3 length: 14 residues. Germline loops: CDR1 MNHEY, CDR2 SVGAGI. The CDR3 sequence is CASSPRLADNEQFF. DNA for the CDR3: TGTGCCAGCTCCCCGAGACTAGCAGACAATGAGCAGTTCTTC.